The 31 T cell receptor beta chains below all came from one sample that was sequenced in a study of cytomegalovirus exposure and HLA in healthy donors. Sequencing was performed with immunoSEQ multiplex PCR; in TCRdb, only in-frame clones are kept and a portion is missing. The sample holds around 71,000 clones, approximately 94% seen once. Material: PBMCs. These receptors were collected from a man aged 18-30 years in good health and CMV-seropositive.

V usage is TRBV9 and J usage is TRBJ2-1; 13 positions agree with TRBD2. V lost 4 bases to trimming and J lost 6 bases; unmatched junction nucleotides: 7. This CDR3 region has 16 residues. Germline CDR1 SGDLS, CDR2 YYNGEE. The CDR3 nucleotides are TGTGCCAGCAGCCCACGGACTAGCGGGAGACCCAATGAGCAGTTCTTC. Translating gives CASSPRTSGRPNEQFF.

The V call is TRBV9, the J call TRBJ2-2, with 9 nucleotides matching TRBD2. The ends lost 4 bases at V and 10 bases at J; junction bases unmatched: 14. Germline V gene sequence: CDR1 SGDLS, CDR2 YYNGEE. The CDR3 runs to 16 residues. The CDR3 DNA is TGTGCCAGCAGCCCCCCGGTCACAAGCGGGAGGCCGGAGCTGTTTTTT. Its protein product is CASSPPVTSGRPELFF. Full variable domain (outside the CDR3, taken from reference TRBV9 and TRBJ2-2): DSGVTQTPKHLITATGQRVTLRCSPRSGDLSVYWYQQSLDQGLQFLIQYYNGEERAKGNILERFSAQQFPDLHSELNLSSLELGDSALYFCASSPPVTSGRPELFFGEGSRLTVL.

V is TRBV10-3 and J is TRBJ2-7; D is possibly TRBD1 (5 bases). The germline V and J ends were trimmed by 8 bases and 3 bases, with 14 bases remaining between them. In germline, CDR1 is ENHRY, CDR2 SYGVKD. CDR3 size: 13 residues. CDR3 protein: CAIGALTDYEQYF. Here the CDR3 DNA reads TGTGCCATCGGGGCACTAACGGACTACGAGCAGTACTTC.

This clone was seen once. The V gene is TRBV7-2, the J gene TRBJ2-2; 7 bases match TRBD2. Germline V gene sequence: CDR1 SGHTA, CDR2 FQGNSA. The CDR3 contains 15 residues. V was pared by 3 bases and J by 0 bases, with 1 base of the junction left unmatched. The CDR3 loop is CASSFGGSNTGELFF. CDR3 bases: TGTGCCAGCAGCTTCGGGGGGTCGAACACCGGGGAGCTGTTTTTT.

The chain combines TRBV11-2 with TRBJ2-1; possible D gene TRBD2, 7 bases. Germline-derived CDR1 and CDR2 are SGHAT and FQNNGV. The CDR3 consists of 10 residues. As DNA, the CDR3 is TGTGCGGGGGGGCCCGGTGAGCAGTTCTTC. Its protein is CAGGPGEQFF.

The chain carries TRBV27 and TRBJ1-3; 11 positions match TRBD1. Germline V gives CDR1 MNHEY, CDR2 SMNVEV (reference sequence). The CDR3 is made up of 16 amino acids. V dropped 7 bases and J dropped 2; count of bases not matched to a gene: 7. The CDR3 sequence: CASNGDRGGTGNTIYF. The CDR3, as DNA: TGTGCCAGCAACGGGGACAGGGGGGGAACTGGAAACACCATATATTTT.

This clone was counted once. The CDR3 nucleotides read TGTGCCATCAGTGAAGGTACTAGCGGGGTTTACGAGCAGTACTTC. Protein: CAISEGTSGVYEQYF. The genes are TRBV10-3 and TRBJ2-7, with 10 bases lining up with TRBD2. J gave up 4 bases and V 3 bases, and 6 bases lay outside the gene matches. The germline V gene encodes CDR1 ENHRY and CDR2 SYGVKD. The CDR3 runs 15 residues.

In its sample, this clone was seen once. This sequence joins TRBV7-2 and TRBJ2-1, with 11 positions matching TRBD2. Unmatched junction bases numbered 5, after V lost 6 bases and J lost 1 base. CDR3 length: 16 amino acids. Germline values: CDR1 SGHTA, CDR2 FQGNSA. As DNA, the CDR3 is TGTGCCAGCAGTTACAGACTAGCGGGATCCTACAATGAGCAGTTCTTC. Its translation is CASSYRLAGSYNEQFF.

This chain connects TRBV6-5 to TRBJ2-7; 10 positions agree with TRBD1. The CDR3 is 15 amino acids. Trimming took 8 bases from V and 5 from J; bases not matched to a gene: 12. Germline CDR1 MNHEY, CDR2 SVGAGI. The CDR3 is CASGAGTGAFHEQYF. CDR3 nucleotides: TGTGCCAGCGGGGCCGGGACAGGGGCCTTCCACGAGCAGTACTTC.

The rearrangement joins TRBV4-1 to TRBJ1-1; D possibly corresponds to TRBD1 (5 bases). Germline V gene lookup returns CDR1 MGHRA and CDR2 YSYEKL. This CDR3 comprises 15 residues. Trimming left V 0 bases short and J 0 bases short, with 8 bases between. This CDR3 reads CASSQETGMNTEAFF. In nucleotides, the CDR3 is TGCGCCAGCAGCCAAGAAACAGGCATGAACACTGAAGCTTTCTTT.

V gene TRBV9 combines with J gene TRBJ2-7; 9 bases are a match to TRBD1. The V segment lost 1 base and the J segment 3 bases; nucleotides outside the gene matches: 2. Germline-derived CDR1 and CDR2 are SGDLS and YYNGEE. This CDR3 contains 14 residues. CDR3 in amino acids: CASSVTGQGYEQYF. CDR3 sequence (DNA): TGTGCCAGCAGCGTAACGGGACAGGGCTACGAGCAGTACTTC.

This rearrangement joins TRBV5-1 to TRBJ1-1; D gene ambiguous. Germline lookup yields CDR1 SGHRS and CDR2 YFSETQ. There are 13 residues in the CDR3. Trimming removed 4 bases at V and 2 bases at J, with 9 bases between. CDR3 loop: CASSQNINTEAFF. The CDR3 DNA sequence: TGCGCCAGCAGCCAGAACATAAACACTGAAGCTTTCTTT.

The chain recombines TRBV5-1 with TRBJ2-2, with D possibly TRBD1 on 6 matching bases. Trimming cost V 2 bases and J 5 bases, with 13 bases left between them. Germline values: CDR1 SGHRS, CDR2 YFSETQ. The CDR3 totals 15 residues. The CDR3 protein is CASSFKDSQTGELFF. The DNA of the CDR3 is TGCGCCAGCAGCTTTAAGGACAGTCAAACCGGGGAGCTGTTTTTT. Drawing the rest from reference TRBV5-1 and TRBJ2-2, the complete variable domain is KAGVTQTPRYLIKTRGQQVTLSCSPISGHRSVSWYQQTPGQGLQFLFEYFSETQRNKGNFPGRFSGRQFSNSRSEMNVSTLELGDSALYLCASSFKDSQTGELFFGEGSRLTVL.

The chain links TRBV19 to TRBJ1-2; 7 bases line up with TRBD1. The germline CDR1 and CDR2 sequences are LNHDA and SQIVND (reference sequence). Germline trimming cut 7 bases from V and 10 bases from J; bases unmatched to any gene: 12. The length of the CDR3 is 13 residues. For the CDR3, the DNA is TGTGCCAGTAATTACCTTCGGACAGGAGTCTACACCTTC. Translating gives CASNYLRTGVYTF.

The sample holds one count of this clone. The chain uses TRBV9 and TRBJ2-4; D is uncertain. The germline CDR1 and CDR2 sequences are SGDLS and YYNGEE. The CDR3 is 11 amino acids. The V and J ends lost 4 bases and 6 bases respectively, with 5 bases between them. CDR3 DNA sequence: TGTGCCAGCAGCCCAGGAAACATTCAGTACTTC. The encoded protein is CASSPGNIQYF.

V gene TRBV28 combines with J gene TRBJ2-3; 12 positions agree with TRBD2. V shed 5 bases, J shed 3 bases, and the junction held 9 bases outside the gene matches. CDR1 and CDR2 from the germline V gene are MDHEN and SYDVKM. CDR3 length equals 17 residues. The CDR3 DNA sequence: TGTGCCAGCAGTCGACTAGCGGGAGAGGTGCTGACAGATACGCAGTATTTT. Amino acid sequence: CASSRLAGEVLTDTQYF.

This clone has a single count. The genes are TRBV2 and TRBJ1-1; D gene ambiguous. The CDR3 runs to 13 residues. CDR1 SNHLY and CDR2 FYNNEI come from the germline V gene. Trimming stripped 4 bases from V and 0 bases from J, with 6 bases between. In DNA, the CDR3 is TGTGCCAGCAGTGCACTCTTGAACACTGAAGCTTTCTTT. This gives the protein CASSALLNTEAFF.

The CDR3: CASSRGTGPVPQHF. CDR3 nucleotides: TGTGCCAGCAGCCGAGGGACAGGCCCCGTCCCCCAGCATTTT. The chain has TRBV7-9 and TRBJ1-5; 8 positions agree with TRBD1. V was clipped by 5 bases and J by 10 bases; unmatched bases: 10. The CDR3 sequence is 14 residues long. Germline V gives CDR1 SEHNR, CDR2 FQNEAQ (reference sequence). Looking up the rest from reference TRBV7-9 and TRBJ1-5 gives the full variable domain: DTGVSQNPRHKITKRGQNVTFRCDPISEHNRLYWYRQTLGQGPEFLTYFQNEAQLEKSRLLSDRFSAERPKGSFSTLEIQRTEQGDSAMYLCASSRGTGPVPQHFGDGTRLSIL.

The chain links TRBV6-1 to TRBJ1-2, with 8 bases lining up with TRBD1. J lost 8 bases, V lost 0 bases, and 8 bases had no gene match. The CDR3 is 15 residues long. Germline V CDR1 and CDR2: MNHNS, SASEGT. The CDR3 protein is CASSEAQGQARGYTF. As DNA, the CDR3 is TGTGCCAGCAGTGAAGCGCAGGGACAGGCTAGGGGCTACACCTTC.

The chain carries TRBV5-1 and TRBJ2-1, with 9 bases fitting TRBD1. CDR3 length: 14 residues. Losses at the gene ends were 4 bases for V and 5 bases for J; bases not matched to a gene: 4. Per germline, CDR1 SGHRS and CDR2 YFSETQ. The CDR3 DNA reads TGCGCCAGCAGCAGGACAGGGGACGACAATGAGCAGTTCTTC. Encoded protein: CASSRTGDDNEQFF.

The chain joins TRBV6-1 to TRBJ2-7; 8 bases fit TRBD2. From germline, CDR1 is MNHNS and CDR2 SASEGT. V was clipped by 6 bases and J by 1 base; unmatched bases: 5. There are 14 residues in the CDR3. The CDR3 here is CASRMVAGSYEQYF. The CDR3 DNA sequence: TGTGCCAGCAGAATGGTAGCGGGGTCCTACGAGCAGTACTTC.

This clone has more than one count but fewer than ten. The V gene is TRBV2, the J gene TRBJ2-1; weak D call: TRBD2 (6 bases). Trimming removed 6 bases from V and 10 bases from J, with 10 bases in between. There are 11 residues in the CDR3. In germline, CDR1 is SNHLY, CDR2 FYNNEI. CDR3 residues: CASREGGEQFF. CDR3 DNA sequence: TGTGCCAGCAGAGAGGGAGGAGAGCAGTTCTTC.

The chain combines TRBV9 with TRBJ1-1, with D perhaps matching TRBD1 (6 bases). Trimming cost V 0 bases and J 3 bases, with 6 bases left between them. This CDR3 has 13 amino acids. CDR1 and CDR2 from the germline V gene are SGDLS and YYNGEE. In DNA, the CDR3 is TGTGCCAGCAGCGTAGACAGGGACACTGAAGCTTTCTTT. Protein sequence: CASSVDRDTEAFF.

For this clone: Other nucleotide sequences from this sample produce the same CDR3. The rearrangement joins TRBV4-1 to TRBJ1-1, with no clear D. The V gene lost 0 bases and the J gene lost 5 bases, with 13 bases spanning the gap. Germline V gene lookup returns CDR1 MGHRA and CDR2 YSYEKL. The CDR3 covers 15 residues. CDR3 sequence: CASSQEPRGRTEAFF. In DNA, the CDR3 is TGCGCCAGCAGCCAAGAGCCCCGCGGGAGAACTGAAGCTTTCTTT.

V and J are TRBV9 and TRBJ1-3; 11 bases line up with TRBD1. V shed 2 bases, J shed 0 bases, and the junction held 7 bases outside the gene matches. Germline loops: CDR1 SGDLS, CDR2 YYNGEE. The CDR3 runs to 18 residues. In DNA, the CDR3 is TGTGCCAGCAGCGTGGACAGGGGGCTCCCGTCCTCTGGAAACACCATATATTTT. Its protein product is CASSVDRGLPSSGNTIYF.

The chain combines TRBV4-1 with TRBJ2-1, with TRBD2 as a possible D gene (5 bases). V lost 3 bases and J 0 bases, leaving 15 bases between the germline ends. The length of the CDR3 is 17 residues. The germline V gene has CDR1 MGHRA and CDR2 YSYEKL. The CDR3 bases are TGCGCCAGCAGCCACGCTCTAGCTTTGTCCTCCTACAATGAGCAGTTCTTC. It specifies CASSHALALSSYNEQFF.

This clone appeared once. Here the CDR3 DNA reads TGCGCCAGCAGCGTGGAATACATGGAGGGATTAGGTACGCAGTATTTT. Encoded protein: CASSVEYMEGLGTQYF. The chain couples TRBV5-1 to TRBJ2-3, with a tentative D call TRBD2 (6 bases). Germline V gives CDR1 SGHRS, CDR2 YFSETQ. The CDR3 runs 16 residues. The V end lost 4 bases, the J end lost 8 bases, and 23 bases lay between the germline ends.

The chain carries TRBV4-1 and TRBJ2-6; 8 nucleotides match TRBD1. The V and J ends lost 1 base and 4 bases, in that order; junction bases with no gene match: 12. The CDR3 is 19 residues long. From germline, CDR1 is MGHRA and CDR2 YSYEKL. CDR3: CASSQGVFQGALGANVLTF. CDR3 DNA: TGCGCCAGCAGCCAAGGAGTTTTCCAGGGGGCCTTGGGGGCCAACGTCCTGACTTTC.

The V gene is TRBV6-1, the J gene TRBJ2-1; the match to TRBD1 covers 7 bases. The trim removed 6 bases at V and 4 bases at J, leaving 9 bases unmatched. Germline lookup yields CDR1 MNHNS and CDR2 SASEGT. The CDR3 sequence is 15 residues long. DNA for the CDR3: TGTGCCAGCAGGTCCCCCCAGGGGGTTTACAATGAGCAGTTCTTC. Translated: CASRSPQGVYNEQFF.

This chain connects TRBV5-4 to TRBJ1-1, with D perhaps matching TRBD1 (5 bases). Germline V gene data show CDR1 as SGHNT and CDR2 as YYREEE (reference sequence). Trimming cost V 0 bases and J 1 base, with 10 bases left between them. This CDR3 spans 15 amino acids. The CDR3 DNA follows: TGTGCCAGCAGCTTGGTTGACAGAAGGAACACTGAAGCTTTCTTT. Its protein is CASSLVDRRNTEAFF. Full variable domain (missing parts from reference TRBV5-4 and TRBJ1-1): ETGVTQSPTHLIKTRGQQVTLRCSSQSGHNTVSWYQQALGQGPQFIFQYYREEENGRGNFPPRFSGLQFPNYSSELNVNALELDDSALYLCASSLVDRRNTEAFFGQGTRLTVV.

In nucleotides, the CDR3 is TGTGCCAGCAGCGTAGTGGACAGTGGAAACACCATATATTTT. It specifies CASSVVDSGNTIYF. This chain connects TRBV9 to TRBJ1-3, with D perhaps TRBD1 (6 bases). The CDR3 has 14 residues. Trimming pared 0 bases from V and 3 bases from J, leaving 7 bases between. Per germline, CDR1 SGDLS and CDR2 YYNGEE.